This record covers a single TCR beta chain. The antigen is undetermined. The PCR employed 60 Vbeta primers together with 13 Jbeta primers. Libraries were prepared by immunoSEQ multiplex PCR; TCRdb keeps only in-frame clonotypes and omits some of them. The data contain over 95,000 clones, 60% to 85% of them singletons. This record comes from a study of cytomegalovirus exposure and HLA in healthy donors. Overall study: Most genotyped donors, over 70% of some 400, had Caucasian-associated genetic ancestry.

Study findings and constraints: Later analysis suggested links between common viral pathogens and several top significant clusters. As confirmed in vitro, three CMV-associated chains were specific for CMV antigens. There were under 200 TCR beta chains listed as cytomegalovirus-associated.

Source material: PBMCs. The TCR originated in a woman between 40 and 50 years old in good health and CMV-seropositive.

CDR3 sequence (DNA): TGTGCCAGCAGTCCCCGGTTGAGGGGACAGGGGGCGGGGGGCTACACCTTC. It is translated as CASSPRLRGQGAGGYTF. This rearrangement joins TRBV27 to TRBJ1-2; 12 bases match TRBD1. This CDR3 has 17 residues. Germline assignment: CDR1 MNHEY and CDR2 SMNVEV (reference sequence). V lost 5 bases and J lost 8; bases outside the gene matches: 15.